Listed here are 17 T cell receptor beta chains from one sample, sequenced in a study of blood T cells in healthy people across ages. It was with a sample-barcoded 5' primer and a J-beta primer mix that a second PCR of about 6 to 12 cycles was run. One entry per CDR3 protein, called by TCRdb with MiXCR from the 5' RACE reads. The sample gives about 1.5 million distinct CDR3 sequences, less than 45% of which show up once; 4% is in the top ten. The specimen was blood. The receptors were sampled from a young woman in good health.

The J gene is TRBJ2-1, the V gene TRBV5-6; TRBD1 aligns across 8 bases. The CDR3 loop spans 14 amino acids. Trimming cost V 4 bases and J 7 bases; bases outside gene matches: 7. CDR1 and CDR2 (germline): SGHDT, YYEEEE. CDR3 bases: TGTGCCAGCAGCACGGACAGGGTTTGGAATGAGCAGTTCTTC. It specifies CASSTDRVWNEQFF. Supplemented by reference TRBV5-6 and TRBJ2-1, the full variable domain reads DAGVTQSPTHLIKTRGQQVTLRCSPKSGHDTVSWYQQALGQGPQFIFQYYEEEERQRGNFPDRFSGHQFPNYSSELNVNALLLGDSALYLCASSTDRVWNEQFFGPGTRLTVL.

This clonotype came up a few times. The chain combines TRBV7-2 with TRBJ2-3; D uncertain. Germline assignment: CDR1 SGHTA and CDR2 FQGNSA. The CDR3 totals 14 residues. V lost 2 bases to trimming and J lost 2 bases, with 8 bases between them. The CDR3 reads CASSLRMSTDTQYF. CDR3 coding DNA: TGTGCCAGCAGCTTAAGGATGTCCACAGATACGCAGTATTTT. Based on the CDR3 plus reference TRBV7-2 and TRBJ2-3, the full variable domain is GAGVSQSPSNKVTEKGKDVELRCDPISGHTALYWYRQSLGQGLEFLIYFQGNSAPDKSGLPSDRFSAERTGGSVSTLTIQRTQQEDSAVYLCASSLRMSTDTQYFGPGTRLTVL.

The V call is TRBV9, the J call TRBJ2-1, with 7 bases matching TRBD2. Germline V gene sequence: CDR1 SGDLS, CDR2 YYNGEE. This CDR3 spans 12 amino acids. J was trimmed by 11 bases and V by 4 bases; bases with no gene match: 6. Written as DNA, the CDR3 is TGTGCCAGCAGCCCCCAGCGGGGTCAGCAGTTCTTC. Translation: CASSPQRGQQFF.

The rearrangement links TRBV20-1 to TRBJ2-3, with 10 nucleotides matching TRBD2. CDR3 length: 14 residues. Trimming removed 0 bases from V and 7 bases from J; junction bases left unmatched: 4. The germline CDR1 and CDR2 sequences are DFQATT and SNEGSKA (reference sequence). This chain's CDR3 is CSAREAGGPHTQYF. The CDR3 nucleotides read TGCAGTGCTAGAGAAGCGGGAGGGCCGCATACGCAGTATTTT.

The CDR3 loop reads CASSQAGGGTGELFF. In DNA, the CDR3 is TGCGCCAGCAGCCAAGCCGGGGGAGGCACCGGGGAGCTGTTTTTT. The chain joins TRBV4-1 to TRBJ2-2; tentative D call: TRBD2 (6 bases). The CDR3 spans 15 residues. Looked up from germline, CDR1 is MGHRA and CDR2 is YSYEKL. Trimming removed 1 base from V and 4 bases from J, with 10 bases in between.

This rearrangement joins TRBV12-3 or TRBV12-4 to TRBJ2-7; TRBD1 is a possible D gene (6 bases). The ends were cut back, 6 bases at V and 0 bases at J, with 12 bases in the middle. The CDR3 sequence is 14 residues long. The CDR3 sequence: CASRLQGPSYEQYF. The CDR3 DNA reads TGTGCCAGCAGACTACAGGGACCCTCCTACGAGCAGTACTTC.

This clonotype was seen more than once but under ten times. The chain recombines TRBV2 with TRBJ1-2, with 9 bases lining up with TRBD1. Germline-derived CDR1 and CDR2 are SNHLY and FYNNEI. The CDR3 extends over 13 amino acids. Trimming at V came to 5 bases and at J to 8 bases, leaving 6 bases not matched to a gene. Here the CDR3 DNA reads TGTGCCAGCAGTATTACAGGGGGCAAAGGCTACACCTTC. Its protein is CASSITGGKGYTF. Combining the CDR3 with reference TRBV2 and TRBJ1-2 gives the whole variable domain EPEVTQTPSHQVTQMGQEVILRCVPISNHLYFYWYRQILGQKVEFLVSFYNNEISEKSEIFDDQFSVERPDGSNFTLKIRSTKLEDSAMYFCASSITGGKGYTFGSGTRLTVV.

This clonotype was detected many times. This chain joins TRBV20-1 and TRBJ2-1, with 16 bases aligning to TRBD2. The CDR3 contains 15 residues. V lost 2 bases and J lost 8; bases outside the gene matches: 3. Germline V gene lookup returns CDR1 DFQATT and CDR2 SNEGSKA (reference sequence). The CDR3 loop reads CSARSGLAGGDEQFF. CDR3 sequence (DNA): TGCAGTGCTAGATCGGGACTAGCGGGAGGGGATGAGCAGTTCTTC.

CDR3 region: CASSRTGVNYGYTF. DNA for the CDR3: TGTGCCAGCAGCCGGACAGGAGTTAACTATGGCTACACCTTC. This rearrangement joins TRBV14 to TRBJ1-2; 7 bases agree with TRBD1. Germline V gene data show CDR1 as SGHDN and CDR2 as FVKESK. V lost 4 bases, J lost 1 base, and 3 bases stayed unmatched. This CDR3 is built from 14 residues. The entire variable domain, with the rest obtained from reference TRBV14 and TRBJ1-2, is as follows: EAGVTQFPSHSVIEKGQTVTLRCDPISGHDNLYWYRRVMGKEIKFLLHFVKESKQDESGMPNNRFLAERTGGTYSTLKVQPAELEDSGVYFCASSRTGVNYGYTFGSGTRLTVV.

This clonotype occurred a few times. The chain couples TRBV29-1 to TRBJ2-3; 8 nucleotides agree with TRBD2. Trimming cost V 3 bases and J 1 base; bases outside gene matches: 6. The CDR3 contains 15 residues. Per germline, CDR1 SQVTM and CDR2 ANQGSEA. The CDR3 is CSVEEAGVGTDTQYF. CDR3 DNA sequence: TGCAGCGTTGAGGAAGCGGGAGTTGGCACAGATACGCAGTATTTT.

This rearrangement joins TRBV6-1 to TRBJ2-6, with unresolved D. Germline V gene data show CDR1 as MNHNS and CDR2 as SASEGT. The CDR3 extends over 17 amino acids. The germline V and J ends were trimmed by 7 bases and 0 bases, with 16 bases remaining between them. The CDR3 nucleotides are TGTGCCAGCACCCTAAGCGTCGGAAGCTCTGGGGCCAACGTCCTGACTTTC. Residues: CASTLSVGSSGANVLTF.

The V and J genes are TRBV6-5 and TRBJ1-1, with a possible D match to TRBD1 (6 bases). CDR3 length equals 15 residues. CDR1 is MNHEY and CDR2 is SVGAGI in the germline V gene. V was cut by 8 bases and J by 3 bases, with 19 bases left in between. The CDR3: CASAKPWGAHTEAFF. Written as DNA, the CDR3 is TGTGCCAGCGCTAAACCCTGGGGGGCTCACACTGAAGCTTTCTTT.

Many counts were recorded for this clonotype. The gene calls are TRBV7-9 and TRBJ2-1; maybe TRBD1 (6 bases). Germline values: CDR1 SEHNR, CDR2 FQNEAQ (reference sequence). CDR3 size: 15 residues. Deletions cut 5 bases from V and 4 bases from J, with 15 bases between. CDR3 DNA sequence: TGTGCCAGCAGCCCTTTCCGACAGGCATACAATGAGCAGTTCTTC. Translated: CASSPFRQAYNEQFF.

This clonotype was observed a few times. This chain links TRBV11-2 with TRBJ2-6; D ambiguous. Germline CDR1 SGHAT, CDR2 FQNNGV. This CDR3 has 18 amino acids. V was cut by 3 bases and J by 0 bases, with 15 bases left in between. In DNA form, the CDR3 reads TGTGCCAGCAGCTTGGGCTTGGTAGCTCGCTCTGGGGCCAACGTCCTGACTTTC. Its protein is CASSLGLVARSGANVLTF.

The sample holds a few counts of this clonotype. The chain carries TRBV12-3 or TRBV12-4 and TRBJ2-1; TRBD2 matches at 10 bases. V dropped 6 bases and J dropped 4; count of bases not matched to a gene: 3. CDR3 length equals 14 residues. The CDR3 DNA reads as TGTGCCAGCAGCGCAGCGGGGGGGTACAATGAGCAGTTCTTC. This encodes CASSAAGGYNEQFF.

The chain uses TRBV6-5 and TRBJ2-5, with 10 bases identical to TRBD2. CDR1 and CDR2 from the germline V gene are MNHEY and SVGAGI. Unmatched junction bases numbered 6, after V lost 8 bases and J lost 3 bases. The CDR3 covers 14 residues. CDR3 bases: TGTGCCAGCGGAACTAGCGGGAATGAAGAGACCCAGTACTTC. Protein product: CASGTSGNEETQYF.

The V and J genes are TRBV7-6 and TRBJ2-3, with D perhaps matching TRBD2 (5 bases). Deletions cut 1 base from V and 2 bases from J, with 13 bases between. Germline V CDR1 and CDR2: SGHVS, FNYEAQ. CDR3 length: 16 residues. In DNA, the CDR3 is TGTGCCAGCAGCTTAGTGGGCGAGAGGGCCACAGATACGCAGTATTTT. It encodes CASSLVGERATDTQYF.